This T cell receptor (beta chain) was obtained from a study of blood T cell repertoires in COVID-19. Study at large: Researchers got acute and convalescent COVID-19 samples from the United States, Italy and Spain. Sources were T cells, B-cell-depleted T cells, or PBMCs; the material itself was cDNA or gDNA.

Germline-derived CDR1 and CDR2 are KGHSH and LQKENI. The V and J ends lost 5 bases and 3 bases respectively, with 16 bases between them. The length of the CDR3 is 15 residues. Study processing details: Estimation of nucleated cell counts relied on the amplification of reference gene primers. The data were produced by immunoSEQ multiplex PCR, yet TCRdb's version contains in-frame clones alone and is incomplete. Clone size and the V and J calls come from that table; the DNA yielded D and trimming. The sample carries around 85,000 clones, around 89% recorded once. Self-reported history from a screening survey and questionnaire set each donor's cohort.

This clonotype originated in a woman aged 45 to 65 with acute COVID-19. This chain uses TRBV18 with TRBJ1-2, with D maybe TRBD1 (6 bases). Input material: PBMCs or T cells enriched from blood (not recorded which). Here the CDR3 DNA reads TGTGCCAGCTCATCCGGACAGTCTGGGGACTATGGCTACACCTTC. This codes for CASSSGQSGDYGYTF. Full variable domain (rest looked up from reference TRBV18 and TRBJ1-2): NAGVMQNPRHLVRRRGQEARLRCSPMKGHSHVYWYRQLPEEGLKFMVYLQKENIIDESGMPKERFSAEFPKEGPSILRIQQVVRGDSAAYFCASSSGQSGDYGYTFGSGTRLTVV.